This T cell receptor (beta chain) comes out of a study of shared clonotypes between healthy human individuals. Study summary: CD4 naive and memory got three plates each, CD8 naive two, CD8 memory one. Study conclusions and caveats: The rarefaction results pointed to incomplete sorted-subset sequencing despite large depth. In general, naive subsets displayed greater estimated richness than memory subsets did.

Clones were sequenced by immunoSEQ multiplex PCR, and TCRdb holds only the in-frame ones, with some missing. The repertoire holds about 960,000 clones, with 76% as singletons. Trimming at V came to 2 bases and at J to 8 bases, leaving 16 bases not matched to a gene. CDR3 length: 18 amino acids. CDR1 and CDR2 from the germline V gene are PRHDT and FYEKMQ (reference sequence). CD4+ cell separation produced CD45RA+ naive and CD45RA-negative memory subsets. Note on this clone: Its antigen is currently unknown.

The TCR comes from a man between 18 and 29 years old in good health. The chain combines TRBV13 with TRBJ1-4; 8 bases match TRBD1. Sequencing was done on a sample of memory CD4+ T cells sorted from blood. Subset indicated: CD45RA-negative fraction. The DNA of the CDR3 is TGTGCCAGCAGCTTATACTCCCCCGGGACAGGTTATACCGAAAAACTGTTTTTT. Translation: CASSLYSPGTGYTEKLFF. Full variable domain (outside the CDR3, taken from reference TRBV13 and TRBJ1-4): AAGVIQSPRHLIKEKRETATLKCYPIPRHDTVYWYQQGPGQDPQFLISFYEKMQSDKGSIPDRFSAQQFSDYHSELNMSSLELGDSALYFCASSLYSPGTGYTEKLFFGSGTQLSVL.